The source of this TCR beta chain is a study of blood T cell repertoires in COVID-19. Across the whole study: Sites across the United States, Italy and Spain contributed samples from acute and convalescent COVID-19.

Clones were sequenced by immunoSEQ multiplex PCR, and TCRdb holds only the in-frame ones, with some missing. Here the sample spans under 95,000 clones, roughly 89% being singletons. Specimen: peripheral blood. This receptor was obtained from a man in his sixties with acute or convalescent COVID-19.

The CDR3 DNA reads TGTGCCAGCAGCCCGGGAAGTAAATACGAGCAGTACTTC. Its protein is CASSPGSKYEQYF. This chain uses TRBV7-9 with TRBJ2-7; maybe TRBD2 (5 bases). The germline V and J ends were trimmed by 5 bases and 4 bases, with 12 bases remaining between them. CDR1 is SEHNR, CDR2 FQNEAQ, per germline (reference sequence). The CDR3 contains 13 residues.